Listed below are T cell receptor beta chains from one sample, sequenced in a study of shared clonotypes between healthy human individuals. Produced via immunoSEQ multiplex PCR; TCRdb's table is partial and in-frame only. The table lists about 2.2 million clones, around 95% of them singletons. The material sequenced was naive CD8+ T cells from PBMCs. The receptor set was obtained from a young man in good health. Some clones in this sample may be carry-over from other donors' samples. CDR3s include the opening cysteine and the closing phenylalanine or tryptophan. D genes are given only for firm matches. Size tells how often a clone was seen (once, few, many) or the class of an expanded clone, and some rows leave it out.

v_call: TRBV27; d_call: NA; clone_size: NA; j_call: TRBJ1-1; cdr3_aa: CASSLLVRGNTEAFF; cdr3_nt: TGTGCCAGCAGTTTATTGGTCAGGGGGAACACTGAAGCTTTCTTT
v_call: TRBV28; d_call: NA; clone_size: NA; j_call: TRBJ1-4; cdr3_aa: CASRPLATNEKLFF; cdr3_nt: TGTGCCAGCAGACCACTTGCCACTAATGAAAAACTGTTTTTT
v_call: TRBV7-9; d_call: NA; clone_size: NA; j_call: TRBJ1-1; cdr3_aa: CASSPGVTEAFF; cdr3_nt: TGTGCCAGCAGCCCCGGGGTGACTGAAGCTTTCTTT
v_call: TRBV11-2; d_call: NA; clone_size: NA; j_call: TRBJ1-2; cdr3_aa: CASSPRDFNYGYTF; cdr3_nt: TGTGCCAGCAGCCCTCGGGACTTTAACTATGGCTACACCTTC
v_call: TRBV7-6; d_call: TRBD1; clone_size: NA; j_call: TRBJ1-1; cdr3_aa: CASSPRTGGGSTEAFF; cdr3_nt: TGTGCCAGCAGCCCCCGGACAGGGGGGGGAAGCACTGAAGCTTTCTTT
v_call: TRBV10-3; d_call: NA; clone_size: NA; j_call: TRBJ1-5; cdr3_aa: CAISDSGVNQPQHF; cdr3_nt: TGTGCCATCAGTGATTCAGGGGTCAATCAGCCCCAGCATTTT
v_call: TRBV5-6; d_call: TRBD2; clone_size: NA; j_call: TRBJ2-3; cdr3_aa: CASSLFGVAGSTDTQYF; cdr3_nt: TGTGCCAGCAGCTTGTTCGGGGTAGCGGGTAGCACAGATACGCAGTATTTT
v_call: TRBV29-1; d_call: NA; clone_size: few; j_call: TRBJ1-2; cdr3_aa: CSVTTNRVPTLYGYTF; cdr3_nt: TGCAGCGTGACCACCAACAGGGTCCCGACTCTCTATGGCTACACCTTC
v_call: TRBV7-9; d_call: NA; clone_size: NA; j_call: TRBJ2-1; cdr3_aa: CASSLVGGPSYNEQFF; cdr3_nt: TGTGCCAGCAGCTTAGTTGGGGGGCCATCCTACAATGAGCAGTTCTTC
v_call: TRBV19; d_call: NA; clone_size: NA; j_call: TRBJ1-5; cdr3_aa: CASDPAGGHQPQHF; cdr3_nt: TGTGCCAGCGATCCTGCTGGGGGACATCAGCCCCAGCATTTT
v_call: TRBV19; d_call: NA; clone_size: NA; j_call: TRBJ1-1; cdr3_aa: CASSIFERNTEAFF; cdr3_nt: TGTGCCAGTAGTATCTTTGAGAGAAACACTGAAGCTTTCTTT
v_call: TRBV2; d_call: TRBD1; clone_size: NA; j_call: TRBJ2-3; cdr3_aa: CASSGSRTGSTDTQYF; cdr3_nt: TGTGCCAGCAGTGGTTCTCGGACAGGTAGCACAGATACGCAGTATTTT
v_call: TRBV4-1; d_call: NA; clone_size: NA; j_call: TRBJ1-2; cdr3_aa: CASSQVGGIFYGYTF; cdr3_nt: TGCGCCAGCAGCCAAGTGGGGGGGATTTTCTATGGCTACACCTTC
v_call: TRBV28; d_call: TRBD2; clone_size: NA; j_call: TRBJ2-1; cdr3_aa: CASSLAGLINEQFF; cdr3_nt: TGTGCCAGCAGCTTAGCGGGACTTATAAATGAGCAGTTCTTC
v_call: TRBV7-6; d_call: TRBD1; clone_size: NA; j_call: TRBJ1-3; cdr3_aa: CASSPRTGSSGNTIYF; cdr3_nt: TGTGCCAGCAGCCCGAGGACAGGCAGCTCTGGAAACACCATATATTTT
v_call: TRBV9; d_call: TRBD1; clone_size: NA; j_call: TRBJ1-1; cdr3_aa: CASSGRQGTTEAFF; cdr3_nt: TGTGCCAGCAGCGGCCGACAGGGGACCACTGAAGCTTTCTTT
v_call: TRBV27; d_call: TRBD1; clone_size: NA; j_call: TRBJ2-7; cdr3_aa: CASSLPGQLYEQYF; cdr3_nt: TGTGCCAGCAGTCTCCCGGGACAGCTTTACGAGCAGTACTTC
v_call: TRBV5-1; d_call: TRBD1; clone_size: NA; j_call: TRBJ2-7; cdr3_aa: CASSSGQGMAFYEQYF; cdr3_nt: TGCGCCAGCAGCTCCGGACAGGGGATGGCCTTCTACGAGCAGTACTTC
v_call: TRBV7-8; d_call: NA; clone_size: NA; j_call: TRBJ1-1; cdr3_aa: CASSPVLGTEAFF; cdr3_nt: TGTGCCAGCAGCCCAGTGCTCGGAACTGAAGCTTTCTTT
v_call: TRBV9; d_call: NA; clone_size: NA; j_call: TRBJ1-2; cdr3_aa: CASSVGGIGGYTF; cdr3_nt: TGTGCCAGCAGCGTAGGAGGGATAGGAGGCTACACCTTC